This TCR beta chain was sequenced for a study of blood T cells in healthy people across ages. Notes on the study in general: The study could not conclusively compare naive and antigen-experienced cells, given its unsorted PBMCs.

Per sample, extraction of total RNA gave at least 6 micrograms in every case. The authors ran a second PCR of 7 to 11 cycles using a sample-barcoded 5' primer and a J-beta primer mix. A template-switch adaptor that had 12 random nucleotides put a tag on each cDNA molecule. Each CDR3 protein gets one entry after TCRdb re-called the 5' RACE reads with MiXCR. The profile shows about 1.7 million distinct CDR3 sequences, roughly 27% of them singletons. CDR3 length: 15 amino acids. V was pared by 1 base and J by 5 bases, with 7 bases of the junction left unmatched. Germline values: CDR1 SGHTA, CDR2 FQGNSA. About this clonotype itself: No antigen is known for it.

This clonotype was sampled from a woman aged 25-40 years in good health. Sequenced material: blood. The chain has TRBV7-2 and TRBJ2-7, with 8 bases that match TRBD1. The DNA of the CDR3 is TGTGCCAGCAGCTTAGTCCCCAGGGGGCGGAACGAGCAGTACTTC. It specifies CASSLVPRGRNEQYF. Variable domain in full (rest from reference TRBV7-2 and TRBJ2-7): GAGVSQSPSNKVTEKGKDVELRCDPISGHTALYWYRQSLGQGLEFLIYFQGNSAPDKSGLPSDRFSAERTGGSVSTLTIQRTQQEDSAVYLCASSLVPRGRNEQYFGPGTRLTVT.